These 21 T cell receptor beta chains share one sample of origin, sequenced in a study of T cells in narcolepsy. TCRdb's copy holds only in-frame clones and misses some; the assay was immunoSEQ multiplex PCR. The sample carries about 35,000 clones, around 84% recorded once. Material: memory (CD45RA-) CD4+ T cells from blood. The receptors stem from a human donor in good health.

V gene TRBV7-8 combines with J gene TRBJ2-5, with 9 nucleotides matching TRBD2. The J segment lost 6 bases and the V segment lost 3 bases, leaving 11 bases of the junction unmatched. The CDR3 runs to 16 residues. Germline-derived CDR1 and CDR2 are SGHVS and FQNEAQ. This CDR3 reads CASSFGGGARLKTQYF. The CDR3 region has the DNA TGTGCCAGCAGCTTTGGCGGGGGGGCCAGGTTGAAGACCCAGTACTTC.

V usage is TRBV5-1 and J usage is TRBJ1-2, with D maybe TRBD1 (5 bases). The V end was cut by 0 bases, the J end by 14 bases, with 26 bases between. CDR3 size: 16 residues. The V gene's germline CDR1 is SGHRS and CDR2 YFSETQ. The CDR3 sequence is CASSLGATRDEPYETF. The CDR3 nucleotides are TGCGCCAGCAGCTTGGGGGCAACCCGGGACGAGCCTTACGAAACCTTC.

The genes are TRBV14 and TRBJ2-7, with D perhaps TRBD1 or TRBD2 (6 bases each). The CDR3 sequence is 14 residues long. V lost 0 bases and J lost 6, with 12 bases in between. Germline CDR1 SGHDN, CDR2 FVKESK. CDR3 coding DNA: TGTGCCAGCAGCCAAGAACGGGGGCGCGTCGAGCAGTACTTC. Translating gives CASSQERGRVEQYF.

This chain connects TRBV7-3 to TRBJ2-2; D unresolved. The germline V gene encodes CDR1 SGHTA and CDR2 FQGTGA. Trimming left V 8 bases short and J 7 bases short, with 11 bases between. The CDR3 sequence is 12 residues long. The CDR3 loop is CASGIDGGELFF. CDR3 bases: TGTGCCAGCGGTATCGATGGCGGGGAGCTGTTTTTT.

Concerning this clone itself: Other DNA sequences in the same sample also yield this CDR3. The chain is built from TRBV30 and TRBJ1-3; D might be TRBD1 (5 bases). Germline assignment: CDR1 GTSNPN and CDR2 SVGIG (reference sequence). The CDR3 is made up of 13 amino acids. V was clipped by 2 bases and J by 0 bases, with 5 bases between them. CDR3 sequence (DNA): TGTGCCTGGAGTCAGGGCTCTGGAAACACCATATATTTT. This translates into CAWSQGSGNTIYF.

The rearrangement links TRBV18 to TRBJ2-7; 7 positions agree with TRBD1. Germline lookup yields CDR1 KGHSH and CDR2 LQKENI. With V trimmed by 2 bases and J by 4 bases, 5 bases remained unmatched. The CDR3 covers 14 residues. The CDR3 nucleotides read TGTGCCAGCTCACCAACACAGGGGAGATACGAGCAGTACTTC. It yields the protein CASSPTQGRYEQYF. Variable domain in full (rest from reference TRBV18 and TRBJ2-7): NAGVMQNPRHLVRRRGQEARLRCSPMKGHSHVYWYRQLPEEGLKFMVYLQKENIIDESGMPKERFSAEFPKEGPSILRIQQVVRGDSAAYFCASSPTQGRYEQYFGPGTRLTVT.

The CDR3 region has the DNA TGTGCCAGCAGCCTAATAAACACTGAAGCTTTCTTT. The encoded protein is CASSLINTEAFF. The chain uses TRBV7-9 and TRBJ1-1; D uncertain. The germline V and J ends were trimmed by 5 bases and 2 bases, with 6 bases remaining between them. The CDR3 loop spans 12 amino acids. Germline CDR1 and CDR2: SEHNR and FQNEAQ (reference sequence). The entire variable domain, with the rest obtained from reference TRBV7-9 and TRBJ1-1, is as follows: DTGVSQNPRHKITKRGQNVTFRCDPISEHNRLYWYRQTLGQGPEFLTYFQNEAQLEKSRLLSDRFSAERPKGSFSTLEIQRTEQGDSAMYLCASSLINTEAFFGQGTRLTVV.

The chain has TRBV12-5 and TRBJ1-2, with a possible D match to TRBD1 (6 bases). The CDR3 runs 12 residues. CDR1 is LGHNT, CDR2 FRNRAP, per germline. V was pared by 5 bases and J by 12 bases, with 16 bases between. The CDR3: CASGTLIGGNTF. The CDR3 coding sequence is TGTGCTAGTGGTACTCTGATAGGGGGAAACACCTTC.

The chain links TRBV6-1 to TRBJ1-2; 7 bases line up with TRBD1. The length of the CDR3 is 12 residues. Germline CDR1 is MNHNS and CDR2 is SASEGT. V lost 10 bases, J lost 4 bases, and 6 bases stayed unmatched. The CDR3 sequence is CAISGQVYGYTF. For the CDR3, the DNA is TGTGCCATCTCAGGACAGGTCTATGGCTACACCTTC.

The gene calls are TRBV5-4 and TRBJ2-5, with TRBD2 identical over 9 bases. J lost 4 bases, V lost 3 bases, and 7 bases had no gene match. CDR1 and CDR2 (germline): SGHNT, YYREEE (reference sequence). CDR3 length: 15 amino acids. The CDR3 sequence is CASSSSGTSLETQYF. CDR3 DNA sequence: TGTGCCAGCAGCTCATCCGGGACTAGCCTAGAGACCCAGTACTTC.

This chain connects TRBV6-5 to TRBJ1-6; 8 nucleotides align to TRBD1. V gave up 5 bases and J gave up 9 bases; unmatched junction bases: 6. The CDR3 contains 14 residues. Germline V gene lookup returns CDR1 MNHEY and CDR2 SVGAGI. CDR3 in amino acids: CASSPGQVGSPLHF. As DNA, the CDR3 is TGTGCCAGCAGTCCGGGACAGGTGGGTTCACCCCTCCACTTT.

CDR3 region: CAISEPPGNTQYF. The CDR3 DNA sequence: TGTGCCATCAGTGAGCCGCCTGGAAATACGCAGTATTTT. The chain joins TRBV10-3 to TRBJ2-3; D not certain. Trimming cost V 2 bases and J 7 bases, with 10 bases left between them. CDR1 ENHRY and CDR2 SYGVKD come from the germline V gene. There are 13 residues in the CDR3.

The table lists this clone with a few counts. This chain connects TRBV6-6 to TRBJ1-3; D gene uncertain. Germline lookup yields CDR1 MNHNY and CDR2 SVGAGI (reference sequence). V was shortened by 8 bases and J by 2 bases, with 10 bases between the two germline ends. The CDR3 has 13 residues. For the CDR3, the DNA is TGTGCCAGCGGCGACGTTCCTGGAAACACCATATATTTT. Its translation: CASGDVPGNTIYF.

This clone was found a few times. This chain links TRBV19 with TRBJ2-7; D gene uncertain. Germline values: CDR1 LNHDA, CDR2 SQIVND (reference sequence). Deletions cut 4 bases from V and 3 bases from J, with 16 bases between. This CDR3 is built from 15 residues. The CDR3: CASSTFPGLNYEQYF. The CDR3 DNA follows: TGTGCCAGTAGTACGTTCCCGGGCCTCAACTACGAGCAGTACTTC.

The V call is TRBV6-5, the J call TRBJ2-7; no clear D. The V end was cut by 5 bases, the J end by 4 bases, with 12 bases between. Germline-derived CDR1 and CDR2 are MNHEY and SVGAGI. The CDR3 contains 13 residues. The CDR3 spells CASSESSRYEQYF. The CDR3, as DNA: TGTGCCAGCAGTGAGTCGTCAAGGTACGAGCAGTACTTC.

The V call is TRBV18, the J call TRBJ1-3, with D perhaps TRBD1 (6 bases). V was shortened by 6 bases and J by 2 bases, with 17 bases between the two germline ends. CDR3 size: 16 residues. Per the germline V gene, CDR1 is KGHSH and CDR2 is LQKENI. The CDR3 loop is CASSLTDRPTGNTIYF. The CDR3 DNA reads TGTGCCAGCTCCCTAACGGACAGACCCACTGGAAACACCATATATTTT.

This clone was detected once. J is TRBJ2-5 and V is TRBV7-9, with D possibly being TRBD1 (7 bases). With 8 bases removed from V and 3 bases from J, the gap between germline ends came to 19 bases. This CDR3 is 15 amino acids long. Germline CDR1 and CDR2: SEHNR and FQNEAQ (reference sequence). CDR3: CASGGGTERKETQYF. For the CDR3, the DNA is TGTGCCAGCGGAGGCGGGACAGAACGAAAAGAGACCCAGTACTTC.

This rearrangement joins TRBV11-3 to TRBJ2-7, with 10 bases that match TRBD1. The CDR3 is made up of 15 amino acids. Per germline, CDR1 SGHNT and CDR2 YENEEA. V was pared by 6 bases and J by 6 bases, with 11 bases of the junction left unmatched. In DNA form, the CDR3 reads TGTGCCAGCAGGACAGGGGGCGCGATATCAGGCGAGCAGTACTTC. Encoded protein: CASRTGGAISGEQYF. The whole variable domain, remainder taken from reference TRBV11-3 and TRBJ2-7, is EAGVVQSPRYKIIEKKQPVAFWCNPISGHNTLYWYLQNLGQGPELLIRYENEEAVDDSQLPKDRFSAERLKGVDSTLKIQPAELGDSAVYLCASRTGGAISGEQYFGPGTRLTVT.

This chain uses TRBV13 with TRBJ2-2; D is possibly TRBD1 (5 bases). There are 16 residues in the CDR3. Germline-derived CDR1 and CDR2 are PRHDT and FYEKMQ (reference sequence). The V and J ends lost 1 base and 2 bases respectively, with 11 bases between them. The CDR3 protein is CASSLEVGPNTGELFF. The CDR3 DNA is TGTGCCAGCAGCTTAGAGGTGGGGCCTAACACCGGGGAGCTGTTTTTT. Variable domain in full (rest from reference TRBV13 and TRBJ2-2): AAGVIQSPRHLIKEKRETATLKCYPIPRHDTVYWYQQGPGQDPQFLISFYEKMQSDKGSIPDRFSAQQFSDYHSELNMSSLELGDSALYFCASSLEVGPNTGELFFGEGSRLTVL.

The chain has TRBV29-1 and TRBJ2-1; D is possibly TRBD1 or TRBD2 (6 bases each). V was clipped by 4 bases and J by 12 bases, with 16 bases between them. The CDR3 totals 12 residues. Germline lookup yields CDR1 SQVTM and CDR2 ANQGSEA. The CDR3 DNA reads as TGCAGCGTTGGGGACTCGGGCAGGGGGCAGTTCTTC. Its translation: CSVGDSGRGQFF.

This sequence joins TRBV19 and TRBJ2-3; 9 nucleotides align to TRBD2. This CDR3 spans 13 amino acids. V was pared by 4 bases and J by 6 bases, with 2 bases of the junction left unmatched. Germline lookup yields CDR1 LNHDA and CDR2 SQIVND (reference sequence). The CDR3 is CASSKGLADTQYF. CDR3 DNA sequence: TGTGCCAGTAGTAAGGGACTAGCTGATACGCAGTATTTT.